Below, 8 T cell receptor beta chains from the same sample are listed, as sequenced in a study of graft-versus-host responses after intestinal transplantation. From the graft tissue, intraepithelial and lamina propria lymphocytes were released through processing. The method was immunoSEQ multiplex PCR; TCRdb's version includes in-frame clones alone and lacks a portion of them. The sample holds approximately 2,200 clones, roughly 75% seen once. Sequencing used ileum tissue, obtained 18 days after transplant. The receptor source for this set is a human patient who received an intestinal transplant, so some T cells may come from the graft donor.

The chain combines TRBV6-5 with TRBJ2-3; D is undetermined. The germline V gene encodes CDR1 MNHEY and CDR2 SVGAGI. The CDR3 runs to 14 residues. Trimming removed 2 bases from V and 0 bases from J, with 6 bases in between. The CDR3 protein is CASSYGVSTDTQYF. CDR3 nucleotides: TGTGCCAGCAGTTACGGGGTTAGCACAGATACGCAGTATTTT.

The chain joins TRBV6-5 to TRBJ2-7; 9 bases align to TRBD2. Germline-derived CDR1 and CDR2 are MNHEY and SVGAGI. This CDR3 spans 15 amino acids. V dropped 3 bases and J dropped 4; count of bases not matched to a gene: 7. The CDR3 nucleotides read TGTGCCAGCAGTTATCCAGGGCGGGAGGGATACGAGCAGTACTTC. Amino acid sequence: CASSYPGREGYEQYF.

The chain uses TRBV6-1 and TRBJ2-7; D is unclear. This CDR3 has 12 amino acids. CDR1 is MNHNS and CDR2 is SASEGT in the germline V gene. Trimming stripped 4 bases from V and 3 bases from J, with 7 bases between. CDR3 DNA sequence: TGTGCCAGCAGTGTCACACTCTACGAGCAGTACTTC. Translating it yields CASSVTLYEQYF.

This rearrangement joins TRBV7-2 to TRBJ1-4; no clear D gene. From germline, CDR1 is SGHTA and CDR2 FQGNSA. This CDR3 has 14 amino acids. V dropped 2 bases and J dropped 4 bases, with 8 bases sitting between them. CDR3: CASSLSRGNEKLFF. CDR3 in DNA: TGTGCCAGCAGCTTAAGTCGGGGTAATGAAAAACTGTTTTTT.

This clone was seen just once. This sequence joins TRBV30 and TRBJ2-5; the D gene is possibly TRBD1 (6 bases). Deletions cut 5 bases from V and 4 bases from J, with 17 bases between. The CDR3 is 14 residues long. Germline V gene lookup returns CDR1 GTSNPN and CDR2 SVGIG (reference sequence). The CDR3 DNA reads TGTGCCTGGGGCCTAAAACGAGGGGGAGAGACCCAGTACTTC. It specifies CAWGLKRGGETQYF.

The chain combines TRBV11-2 with TRBJ2-7; TRBD2 matches 7 bases. Trimming cost V 6 bases and J 4 bases; bases outside gene matches: 6. Germline V gene lookup returns CDR1 SGHAT and CDR2 FQNNGV. The CDR3 extends over 13 amino acids. The CDR3 DNA is TGTGCCAGCAGACCCGGGACTAAATACGAGCAGTACTTC. Amino acid sequence: CASRPGTKYEQYF.

Within the sample, this clone is large. V usage is TRBV4-1 and J usage is TRBJ1-1, with TRBD1 matching over 9 bases. Looked up from germline, CDR1 is MGHRA and CDR2 is YSYEKL. Germline trimming cut 4 bases from V and 4 bases from J; bases unmatched to any gene: 4. The CDR3 spans 14 residues. Here the CDR3 reads CASSLSTGGTEAFF. The CDR3 region has the DNA TGCGCCAGCAGCCTTTCGACAGGGGGCACTGAAGCTTTCTTT.

The chain links TRBV5-4 to TRBJ2-7; a weak D match, TRBD1 (6 bases). Trimming pared 4 bases from V and 7 bases from J, leaving 15 bases between. Germline loops: CDR1 SGHNT, CDR2 YYREEE (reference sequence). The CDR3 is 13 residues long. For the CDR3, the DNA is TGTGCCAGCAGCCCTCCCAGGGGTGGTGAGCAGTACTTC. Protein sequence: CASSPPRGGEQYF.